This T cell receptor (beta chain) was profiled in a study of blood T cell repertoires in COVID-19. Original handling: Estimates of nucleated cell counts were drawn from the amplification of reference gene primers. Sequenced by immunoSEQ multiplex PCR; TCRdb stores in-frame clones only, minus some. V and J calls and clone size come straight from that table; D and trimming were deduced from the DNA. The table has about 270,000 clones, just over 85% seen once; the top ten hold about 16%. V gave up 3 bases and J gave up 4 bases; unmatched junction bases: 7. This CDR3 spans 15 amino acids. Germline assignment: CDR1 SGHTA and CDR2 FQGNSA. Participant-reported clinical history was the basis for cohort assignment. This clone appeared a few times.

The rearrangement uses TRBV7-2 and TRBJ1-2, with 8 bases matching TRBD1. The sample consisted of PBMCs or T cells enriched from blood (not recorded which). The clonotype originates from a man aged 18 to 29 who had recovered from COVID-19. CDR3 region: CASSLTSDRGYGYTF. The DNA of the CDR3 is TGTGCCAGCAGCTTGACCTCCGACAGGGGCTATGGCTACACCTTC.